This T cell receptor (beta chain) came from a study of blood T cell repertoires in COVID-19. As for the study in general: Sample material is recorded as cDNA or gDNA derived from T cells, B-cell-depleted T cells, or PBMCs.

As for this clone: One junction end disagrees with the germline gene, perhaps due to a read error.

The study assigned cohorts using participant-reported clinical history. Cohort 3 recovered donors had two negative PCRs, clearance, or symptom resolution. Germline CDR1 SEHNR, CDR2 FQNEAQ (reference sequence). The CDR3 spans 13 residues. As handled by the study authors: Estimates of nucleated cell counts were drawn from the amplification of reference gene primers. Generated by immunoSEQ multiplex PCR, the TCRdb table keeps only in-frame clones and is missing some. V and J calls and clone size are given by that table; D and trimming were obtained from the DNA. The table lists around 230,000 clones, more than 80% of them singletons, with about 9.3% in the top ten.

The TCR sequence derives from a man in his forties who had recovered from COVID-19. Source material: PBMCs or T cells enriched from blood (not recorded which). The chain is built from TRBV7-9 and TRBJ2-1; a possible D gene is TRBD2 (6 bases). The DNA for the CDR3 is TGTGCCGGGGGGATCTTGCGGGGTAATGAACAGTTCTTC. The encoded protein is CAGGILRGNEQFF.